What follows are 12 T cell receptor beta chains derived from one specimen sequenced in a study of vaccination and CD4 T cells after COVID-19. Noted treatment: approximately 11-day PBMC culture with coronavirus spike peptide pools or control peptides (ViraFEST assay). Gathering of the CD4+ T cells, from the unexposed donor, took place before the COVID-19 pandemic (2011-2018). An Oncomine TCR Beta short-read assay was used to sequence the DNA from cultured CD4+ T cells. TCRdb ran MiXCR on the PCR reads and lists one entry per CDR3 protein. This table has about a thousand distinct CDR3 sequences, 15% to 20% appearing once. These receptors have no known antigen. Material for sequencing was CD4+ T cells from blood, cultured in vitro. The source of these receptors is a human donor in good health.

The chain recombines TRBV28 with TRBJ2-7, with D perhaps matching TRBD1 (6 bases). V was shortened by 5 bases and J by 4 bases, with 9 bases between the two germline ends. CDR1 is MDHEN, CDR2 SYDVKM, per germline. The CDR3 covers 12 residues. The CDR3 sequence: CASSVTGYEQYF. The CDR3 DNA reads TGTGCCAGCAGTGTGACAGGTTACGAGCAGTACTTC.

In its sample, this clonotype ranks as medium-sized. The genes are TRBV25-1 and TRBJ1-1; possible D gene TRBD1, 5 bases. This CDR3 has 15 residues. Trimming pared 6 bases from V and 0 bases from J, leaving 14 bases between. The germline V gene encodes CDR1 MGHDK and CDR2 SYGVNS. CDR3 loop: CASRPAGGMNTEAFF. The CDR3 coding sequence is TGTGCCAGCAGACCCGCGGGGGGAATGAACACTGAAGCTTTCTTT. Drawing the rest from reference TRBV25-1 and TRBJ1-1, the complete variable domain is EADIYQTPRYLVIGTGKKITLECSQTMGHDKMYWYQQDPGMELHLIHYSYGVNSTEKGDLSSESTVSRIRTEHFPLTLESARPSHTSQYLCASRPAGGMNTEAFFGQGTRLTVV.

V is TRBV11-2 and J is TRBJ2-1; 12 nucleotides align to TRBD2. CDR1 SGHAT and CDR2 FQNNGV come from the germline V gene. J was trimmed by 7 bases and V by 9 bases; bases with no gene match: 7. The CDR3 sequence is 14 residues long. CDR3 DNA: TGTGCCAGTAACCTAGCGGGAGGGAGAAATGAGCAGTTCTTC. Translation gives CASNLAGGRNEQFF.

This sequence joins TRBV19 and TRBJ2-1; D is possibly TRBD2 (6 bases). Germline loops: CDR1 LNHDA, CDR2 SQIVND (reference sequence). CDR3 length: 17 amino acids. V lost 5 bases to trimming and J lost 0 bases, with 17 bases between them. The DNA for the CDR3 is TGTGCCAGTAGTCGCTGGAGGGCGTCACCCTCCTACAATGAGCAGTTCTTC. Residues: CASSRWRASPSYNEQFF.

This clonotype has more than one count but fewer than ten. This sequence joins TRBV5-8 and TRBJ2-7, with D hard to call. The CDR3 spans 13 residues. CDR1 is SGHTS, CDR2 YDEGEE, per germline. Trimming removed 4 bases at V and 2 bases at J, with 10 bases between. The CDR3 sequence: CASSPRAPYEQYF. The CDR3 nucleotides read TGTGCCAGCAGCCCTAGGGCCCCCTACGAGCAGTACTTC.

By share, this clonotype counts as medium-sized. The rearrangement joins TRBV7-2 to TRBJ1-3; TRBD1 might be the D (6 bases). Germline CDR1 is SGHTA and CDR2 is FQGNSA. The CDR3 runs to 15 residues. V was clipped by 1 base and J by 2 bases, with 9 bases between them. The CDR3 here is CASSLETGTGNTIYF. CDR3 in DNA: TGTGCCAGCAGCTTAGAGACAGGCACTGGAAACACCATATATTTT.

Relative to its sample, this clonotype is medium-sized. This sequence joins TRBV7-9 and TRBJ2-2; D may correspond to TRBD1 or TRBD2 (5 bases each). The V and J ends lost 6 bases and 2 bases respectively, with 10 bases between them. The CDR3 spans 14 residues. The germline CDR1 and CDR2 sequences are SEHNR and FQNEAQ (reference sequence). This CDR3 is CASRRGSNTGELFF. In DNA, the CDR3 is TGTGCCAGCAGGAGGGGCAGCAACACCGGGGAGCTGTTTTTT.

The V gene is TRBV4-1, the J gene TRBJ2-2; D possibly uses TRBD1 or TRBD2 (5 bases each). Trimming pared 4 bases from V and 2 bases from J, leaving 14 bases between. Germline-derived CDR1 and CDR2 are MGHRA and YSYEKL. CDR3 size: 16 residues. This chain's CDR3 is CASSRAGTENTGELFF. The CDR3 DNA reads TGCGCCAGCAGCCGAGCCGGGACCGAAAACACCGGGGAGCTGTTTTTT.

This clonotype is medium-sized. The chain combines TRBV6-1 with TRBJ1-2; no reliable D call. Trimming removed 6 bases at V and 4 bases at J, with 15 bases between. The CDR3 is 14 residues long. Germline V gives CDR1 MNHNS, CDR2 SASEGT. CDR3 sequence: CASSKTLVAYGYTF. CDR3 coding DNA: TGTGCCAGCAGCAAAACATTAGTAGCCTATGGCTACACCTTC.

This clonotype was counted only a few times. V and J are TRBV12-3 or TRBV12-4 and TRBJ2-5, with D perhaps TRBD2 (5 bases). CDR3 length: 12 amino acids. V lost 6 bases to trimming and J lost 5 bases, with 10 bases between them. CDR3 nucleotide sequence: TGTGCCAGCAGCCTCTTAGCGGAGACCCAGTACTTC. Protein product: CASSLLAETQYF.

V is TRBV5-4 and J is TRBJ1-2, with TRBD1 matching 9 bases. This CDR3 is 15 amino acids long. CDR1 is SGHNT, CDR2 YYREEE, per germline (reference sequence). V lost 1 base and J lost 6; bases outside the gene matches: 7. CDR3 residues: CASSLTGGDENGYTF. DNA of the CDR3: TGTGCCAGCAGCTTGACAGGGGGCGATGAAAATGGCTACACCTTC. Full variable domain (rest looked up from reference TRBV5-4 and TRBJ1-2): ETGVTQSPTHLIKTRGQQVTLRCSSQSGHNTVSWYQQALGQGPQFIFQYYREEENGRGNFPPRFSGLQFPNYSSELNVNALELDDSALYLCASSLTGGDENGYTFGSGTRLTVV.

This clonotype is deemed medium-sized. The V gene is TRBV15, the J gene TRBJ2-1; 9 nucleotides line up with TRBD2. Trimming removed 0 bases from V and 8 bases from J; junction bases left unmatched: 5. The CDR3 loop spans 15 amino acids. Germline V gene sequence: CDR1 LNHNV, CDR2 YYDKDF (reference sequence). This CDR3 reads CATSRDGGRADEQFF. CDR3 DNA: TGTGCCACCAGCAGAGATGGCGGGAGGGCCGATGAGCAGTTCTTC.